This entry lists 4 T cell receptor beta chains sequenced from one sample in a study of blood T cell repertoires in COVID-19. Sequencing was performed with immunoSEQ multiplex PCR; in TCRdb, only in-frame clones are kept and a portion is missing. Here the sample spans 120,000 to 150,000 clones, about 90% being singletons. Sequenced sample: peripheral blood. The receptors were gathered from a human donor in a cohort sampled during active COVID-19.

This clone was seen only once. The chain joins TRBV11-2 to TRBJ2-3; TRBD2 matches at 10 bases. J gave up 0 bases and V 3 bases, and 0 bases lay outside the gene matches. The germline V gene encodes CDR1 SGHAT and CDR2 FQNNGV. This CDR3 has 15 residues. This CDR3 reads CASSFSGRSTDTQYF. The CDR3 nucleotides are TGTGCCAGCAGCTTTAGCGGGAGGAGCACAGATACGCAGTATTTT.

This chain connects TRBV24-1 to TRBJ2-5, with a possible D match to TRBD1 (5 bases). Trimming pared 3 bases from V and 3 bases from J, leaving 10 bases between. CDR1 is KGHDR and CDR2 is SFDVKD in the germline V gene. The CDR3 loop spans 14 amino acids. CDR3 DNA: TGTGCCACCAGTGATCCGGACATTAAAGAGACCCAGTACTTC. Translated: CATSDPDIKETQYF.

This clone has only one observation. This chain uses TRBV4-2 with TRBJ2-3, with no clear D. Trimming took off 0 bases at V and 3 bases at J, with 16 bases between the two ends. Germline V gives CDR1 LGHNA, CDR2 YNFKEQ. CDR3 length: 17 amino acids. Here the CDR3 DNA reads TGTGCCAGCAGCCAAGATCCTGGGTTCTTCAGGACAGATACGCAGTATTTT. Encoded protein: CASSQDPGFFRTDTQYF.

The chain has TRBV7-2 and TRBJ2-3; possibly TRBD1 for D (6 bases). The CDR3 is made up of 12 amino acids. Germline V gene sequence: CDR1 SGHTA, CDR2 FQGNSA. The V end lost 8 bases, the J end lost 6 bases, and 12 bases lay between the germline ends. DNA of the CDR3: TGTGCCAGCGGCCAGGGGCCCGATACGCAGTATTTT. It codes for CASGQGPDTQYF. The full variable domain, completed using reference TRBV7-2 and TRBJ2-3, is GAGVSQSPSNKVTEKGKDVELRCDPISGHTALYWYRQSLGQGLEFLIYFQGNSAPDKSGLPSDRFSAERTGGSVSTLTIQRTQQEDSAVYLCASGQGPDTQYFGPGTRLTVL.